The rows below give T cell receptor beta chains drawn from one sample of a study of CD8 T cells in ankylosing spondylitis. TCRdb reprocessed the 5' RACE reads via MiXCR and lists one record per CDR3 protein. In the table there are just over 300,000 distinct CDR3 sequences, less than 25% of which are singletons. The sample taken for sequencing was blood, either unsorted or a sorted T cell fraction (not recorded which). These TCRs come from a female donor with ankylosing spondylitis or in good health (not recorded which). Each CDR3 is given with its conserved first and last residue. D genes are given only for firm matches. Only some rows state a clone size, as once, few, many or a class for expanded clones.

CDR3 protein	CDR3 DNA	D gene	V gene	clone size	J gene
CASSVAPLAGAETQYF	TGTGCCAGCAGCGTAGCCCCACTAGCGGGGGCAGAGACCCAGTACTTC	TRBD2	TRBV9	NA	TRBJ2-5
CASSRPPSGSYNEQFF	TGTGCCAGCAGCCGACCACCTAGCGGTTCTTACAATGAGCAGTTCTTC	TRBD2	TRBV7-9	NA	TRBJ2-1
CASSPSGRAGSEQYF	TGTGCCAGCAGCCCCAGCGGGAGGGCCGGGAGCGAGCAGTACTTC	TRBD2	TRBV7-2	few	TRBJ2-7
CSGRRTGGLAGVETQYF	TGCAGTGGCCGACGGACGGGAGGGCTAGCGGGAGTAGAGACCCAGTACTTC	TRBD2	TRBV20-1	few	TRBJ2-5
CASSSPIGETQYF	TGTGCCAGCAGTTCTCCGATAGGGGAGACCCAGTACTTC	NA	TRBV28	NA	TRBJ2-5
CASRRLAGAEEQFF	TGTGCCAGCAGAAGACTAGCGGGAGCGGAAGAGCAGTTCTTC	TRBD2	TRBV2	few	TRBJ2-1
CASSPGRFNYEQYF	TGTGCCAGCAGCCCGGGGCGGTTTAACTACGAGCAGTACTTC	NA	TRBV9	NA	TRBJ2-7
CASSPGGLQSYEQYF	TGTGCCAGCAGTCCTGGAGGACTTCAATCCTACGAGCAGTACTTC	NA	TRBV28	NA	TRBJ2-7
CASSYRVEGDGYTF	TGTGCCAGCAGTTACAGGGTGGAGGGGGATGGCTACACCTTC	NA	TRBV27	few	TRBJ1-2
CASSAAGVREQFF	TGTGCCAGCAGCGCCGCAGGGGTTCGGGAGCAGTTCTTC	NA	TRBV6-1	NA	TRBJ2-1
CASSWIGGDGNIQYF	TGCGCCAGCAGCTGGATCGGAGGAGATGGAAACATTCAGTACTTC	NA	TRBV5-1	few	TRBJ2-4
CSASPHPGRGTQYF	TGCAGTGCTAGCCCCCACCCAGGTCGTGGCACCCAGTACTTC	NA	TRBV20-1	few	TRBJ2-5
CASSLIREGEQFF	TGTGCCAGCAGTTTAATCCGGGAGGGTGAGCAGTTCTTC	TRBD2	TRBV12-3/TRBV12-4	NA	TRBJ2-1
CSATGRVGTEAFF	TGCAGTGCCACCGGACGGGTGGGCACTGAAGCTTTCTTT	NA	TRBV20-1	many	TRBJ1-1
CASSLGRTRFYEQYF	TGTGCCAGCAGCTTGGGTCGGACTAGATTCTACGAGCAGTACTTC	TRBD2	TRBV5-6	few	TRBJ2-7
CASSALGRSGEQFF	TGTGCCAGCAGCGCTTTGGGCCGGTCGGGTGAGCAGTTCTTC	NA	TRBV9	once	TRBJ2-1
CASSQQDKTQYF	TGTGCCAGCAGCCAACAAGACAAGACCCAGTACTTC	NA	TRBV3-1	NA	TRBJ2-5
CASSQDLAQKEQFF	TGTGCCAGCAGCCAAGACCTAGCCCAAAAGGAGCAGTTCTTC	NA	TRBV3-1	NA	TRBJ2-1
CASSPGPLWREQYF	TGTGCCAGCAGTCCCGGGCCACTCTGGAGGGAGCAGTACTTC	NA	TRBV12-3/TRBV12-4	NA	TRBJ2-7
CASTTGGAGNTIYF	TGTGCCAGCACTACGGGCGGCGCTGGAAACACCATATATTTT	NA	TRBV2	few	TRBJ1-3
CASRMAGPPRGYEQYF	TGTGCCAGCAGGATGGCCGGGCCCCCTCGGGGCTACGAGCAGTACTTC	NA	TRBV6-1	NA	TRBJ2-7
CASSLGTAKAFF	TGTGCCAGCAGTTTAGGGACAGCAAAAGCTTTCTTT	NA	TRBV12-3/TRBV12-4	NA	TRBJ1-1
CASSDGAKEQYF	TGTGCCAGCAGTGATGGGGCTAAGGAGCAGTACTTC	NA	TRBV25-1	few	TRBJ2-7
CASSRPYTGELFF	TGTGCCAGCAGCCGACCGTACACCGGGGAGCTGTTTTTT	NA	TRBV12-3/TRBV12-4	few	TRBJ2-2
CASSARDPPYNEQFF	TGTGCCAGCAGTGCAAGGGACCCCCCTTACAATGAGCAGTTCTTC	NA	TRBV2	NA	TRBJ2-1
CATLGTSGSNEQYF	TGTGCCACCCTTGGGACTAGCGGGAGCAACGAGCAGTACTTC	TRBD2	TRBV6-1	NA	TRBJ2-7
CASSLDWGNEQFF	TGTGCTAGCAGCTTAGACTGGGGAAATGAGCAGTTCTTC	NA	TRBV7-7	NA	TRBJ2-1
CASSPGTSVVEGIQYF	TGTGCCAGCAGTCCAGGGACTAGCGTGGTGGAAGGCATTCAGTACTTC	TRBD2	TRBV6-6	few	TRBJ2-4